What follows describes a single T cell receptor (beta chain). What it binds is not known. The CDR3 covers 15 residues. With 4 bases removed from V and 4 bases from J, the gap between germline ends came to 13 bases. The germline V gene encodes CDR1 LGHDT and CDR2 YNNKEL (reference sequence). This entry belongs to a study of T cell responses to AZD1222 COVID-19 vaccine. Regarding the study as a whole: Within unmutated variant regions lay the reported targets of nearly half of spike-specific TCRs. The donor cohort was predominantly white British with a female majority, and clonal diversity may have been underestimated. The span of vaccine-associated CD4 TCRs extended across spike, with dominance at 160-218 and 743-854.

Some second doses came at about 4 weeks and others at about 12 weeks; these were pooled. Produced via immunoSEQ multiplex PCR; TCRdb's table is partial and in-frame only. The sample contains about 130,000 clones, 80% to 95% of which appear only once. The sequenced sample was peripheral blood, obtained 28 days after the second AZD1222 dose. The receptor's source is an adult who received the AZD1222 COVID-19 vaccine. The rearrangement links TRBV3-1 (or the pseudogene TRBV3-2) to TRBJ2-2; D might be TRBD1 or TRBD2, each matching 5 bases. For the CDR3, the DNA is TGTGCCAGCAGCCCCCGGGGCGCTTCCACCGGGGAGCTGTTTTTT. Translating gives CASSPRGASTGELFF.